Listed here are 16 T cell receptor beta chains from one sample, sequenced in a study of cytomegalovirus exposure and HLA in healthy donors. The PCR used 60 Vbeta and 13 Jbeta primers. TCRdb's table, derived via immunoSEQ multiplex PCR, lists solely in-frame clones and lacks some. Of about 140,000 clones listed, approximately 70% were seen once; the top ten hold 1.6%. The specimen sequenced was PBMCs. Source of these receptors: a woman aged 30 to 39 in good health and CMV-seronegative.

The chain is built from TRBV5-1 and TRBJ2-2; possible D gene TRBD2, 6 bases. V lost 5 bases and J lost 3, with 8 bases in between. The CDR3 has 13 amino acids. CDR1 and CDR2 from the germline V gene are SGHRS and YFSETQ. The CDR3 DNA follows: TGCGCCAGCAGGGGGGGTGACACCGGGGAGCTGTTTTTT. Protein: CASRGGDTGELFF. Based on the CDR3 plus reference TRBV5-1 and TRBJ2-2, the full variable domain is KAGVTQTPRYLIKTRGQQVTLSCSPISGHRSVSWYQQTPGQGLQFLFEYFSETQRNKGNFPGRFSGRQFSNSRSEMNVSTLELGDSALYLCASRGGDTGELFFGEGSRLTVL.

This clone was counted only a few times. This chain connects TRBV7-2 to TRBJ2-7, with no clear D. The V end was cut by 1 base, the J end by 5 bases, with 9 bases between. The CDR3 runs to 13 residues. CDR1 and CDR2 (germline): SGHTA, FQGNSA. The CDR3 sequence: CASSLVPRHEQYF. CDR3 nucleotide sequence: TGTGCCAGCAGCTTAGTACCGCGGCACGAGCAGTACTTC.

This chain's CDR3 is CASSLYWDTDTYEQYF. The DNA of the CDR3 is TGTGCCAGCAGTTTATACTGGGACACTGATACCTACGAGCAGTACTTC. This chain joins TRBV27 and TRBJ2-7, with D possibly matching TRBD1 (6 bases). V was pared by 1 base and J by 2 bases, with 15 bases between. CDR3 length: 16 residues. Per germline, CDR1 MNHEY and CDR2 SMNVEV (reference sequence).

A remark on this clone: The junction departs from the called germline gene at one end, perhaps through a read error. The rearrangement joins TRBV2 to TRBJ1-2; D is perhaps TRBD1 (5 bases). This CDR3 spans 14 amino acids. Germline assignment: CDR1 SNHLY and CDR2 FYNNEI. The CDR3 protein is CASREGTGGAGYTF. Here the CDR3 DNA reads TGTGCCAGCAGGGAAGGGACGGGGGGAGCTGGCTACACCTTC. Full variable domain (remainder filled in from reference TRBV2 and TRBJ1-2): EPEVTQTPSHQVTQMGQEVILRCVPISNHLYFYWYRQILGQKVEFLVSFYNNEISEKSEIFDDQFSVERPDGSNFTLKIRSTKLEDSAMYFCASREGTGGAGYTFGSGTRLTVV.

This chain connects TRBV4-1 to TRBJ1-5; D perhaps matches TRBD1 (6 bases). V lost 0 bases and J 4 bases, leaving 13 bases between the germline ends. Germline loops: CDR1 MGHRA, CDR2 YSYEKL. This CDR3 contains 16 residues. The CDR3 DNA reads as TGCGCCAGCAGCCAAGATCCGGGACAACCAAATCAGCCCCAGCATTTT. It yields the protein CASSQDPGQPNQPQHF.

The gene calls are TRBV10-3 and TRBJ2-5, with 8 bases lining up with TRBD2. TRBJ2-7 explains the end of the DNA better; the J call may be wrong. The germline CDR1 and CDR2 sequences are ENHRY and SYGVKD. This CDR3 has 14 amino acids. Written as DNA, the CDR3 is TGTGCCATCAGTGAGTCAGCGGGAGTCAGCGAGCAGTACTTC. Residues: CAISESAGVSEQYF.

This clone was seen only once. The chain uses TRBV9 and TRBJ1-2, with 9 bases matching TRBD1. CDR3 length: 15 amino acids. V trimming: 4 bases; J trimming: 6 bases; junction bases outside the gene matches: 10. CDR1 is SGDLS and CDR2 is YYNGEE in the germline V gene. CDR3: CASSFGQGYGNGYTF. DNA for the CDR3: TGTGCCAGCAGCTTCGGACAGGGGTATGGAAATGGCTACACCTTC.

The chain joins TRBV5-1 to TRBJ2-5; 9 bases map to TRBD2. Losses at the gene ends were 2 bases for V and 5 bases for J; bases not matched to a gene: 7. Germline V CDR1 and CDR2: SGHRS, YFSETQ. This CDR3 has 15 residues. Written as DNA, the CDR3 is TGCGCCAGCAGCTTATTCGCCAGCGGGGGGGAGACCCAGTACTTC. As protein: CASSLFASGGETQYF.

The chain combines TRBV5-1 with TRBJ2-5, with a possible D match to TRBD1 (6 bases). V lost 6 bases, J lost 1 base, and 16 bases lay in between. The CDR3 is 15 amino acids. Per the germline V gene, CDR1 is SGHRS and CDR2 is YFSETQ. The CDR3 DNA is TGCGCCAGCACCCCATTACAGGGCTCCCAAGAGACCCAGTACTTC. It translates to CASTPLQGSQETQYF. The whole variable domain, filled in from reference TRBV5-1 and TRBJ2-5, reads KAGVTQTPRYLIKTRGQQVTLSCSPISGHRSVSWYQQTPGQGLQFLFEYFSETQRNKGNFPGRFSGRQFSNSRSEMNVSTLELGDSALYLCASTPLQGSQETQYFGPGTRLLVL.

The genes are TRBV2 and TRBJ2-5; 8 nucleotides line up with TRBD1. Germline trimming cut 9 bases from V and 4 bases from J; bases unmatched to any gene: 4. This CDR3 contains 12 residues. The germline V gene has CDR1 SNHLY and CDR2 FYNNEI. The CDR3 nucleotides read TGTGCCAGGAATACAGGGGGAGAGACCCAGTACTTC. Amino acid sequence: CARNTGGETQYF.

This clone has a handful of counts. The chain joins TRBV5-1 to TRBJ2-1; a possible D gene is TRBD1 (5 bases). The length of the CDR3 is 15 residues. Germline-derived CDR1 and CDR2 are SGHRS and YFSETQ. V was trimmed by 5 bases and J by 0 bases, leaving 12 bases between them. CDR3 loop: CASSTTDSSYNEQFF. Here the CDR3 DNA reads TGCGCCAGCAGTACTACCGACAGCTCCTACAATGAGCAGTTCTTC.

The V and J genes are TRBV9 and TRBJ2-5, with D possibly TRBD1 on 5 matching bases. The CDR3 has 15 amino acids. V lost 0 bases, J lost 4 bases, and 13 bases lay in between. The germline gives CDR1 SGDLS, CDR2 YYNGEE. In DNA form, the CDR3 reads TGTGCCAGCAGCGTAGGAGCCCAGGGCCCAGAGACCCAGTACTTC. Translated: CASSVGAQGPETQYF.

The chain combines TRBV9 with TRBJ2-3; TRBD2 matches 11 bases. V was clipped by 2 bases and J by 6 bases; unmatched bases: 8. Germline values: CDR1 SGDLS, CDR2 YYNGEE. This CDR3 has 16 residues. CDR3 DNA: TGTGCCAGCAGCGTTACGACTAGCGGGGCGTGGGATACGCAGTATTTT. As protein: CASSVTTSGAWDTQYF. The variable domain in full, with the rest retrieved from reference TRBV9 and TRBJ2-3, is DSGVTQTPKHLITATGQRVTLRCSPRSGDLSVYWYQQSLDQGLQFLIQYYNGEERAKGNILERFSAQQFPDLHSELNLSSLELGDSALYFCASSVTTSGAWDTQYFGPGTRLTVL.

The table lists this clone with a few counts. The chain employs TRBV12-5 and TRBJ1-1; D unclear. The V end lost 8 bases, the J end lost 3 bases, and 10 bases lay between the germline ends. The CDR3 is made up of 12 amino acids. Germline CDR1 and CDR2: LGHNT and FRNRAP. CDR3 amino acids: CASSITDTEAFF. The CDR3 DNA reads TGTGCTAGTTCAATAACGGACACTGAAGCTTTCTTT.

The rearrangement links TRBV7-9 to TRBJ2-5, with D possibly matching TRBD2 (5 bases). CDR3 length: 15 amino acids. V lost 5 bases and J lost 1, with 14 bases in between. The germline CDR1 and CDR2 sequences are SEHNR and FQNEAQ (reference sequence). Written as DNA, the CDR3 is TGTGCCAGCAGCCCCGCAGCGGTAAGCCAAGAGACCCAGTACTTC. Translation: CASSPAAVSQETQYF.

This clone showed up just a few times. The chain recombines TRBV5-4 with TRBJ1-1; unclear D gene. The CDR3 extends over 14 amino acids. Germline V gene sequence: CDR1 SGHNT, CDR2 YYREEE (reference sequence). V lost 4 bases to trimming and J lost 1 base, with 11 bases between them. The CDR3 loop is CASSISQENTEAFF. The CDR3 DNA sequence: TGTGCCAGCAGCATTTCCCAGGAGAACACTGAAGCTTTCTTT.